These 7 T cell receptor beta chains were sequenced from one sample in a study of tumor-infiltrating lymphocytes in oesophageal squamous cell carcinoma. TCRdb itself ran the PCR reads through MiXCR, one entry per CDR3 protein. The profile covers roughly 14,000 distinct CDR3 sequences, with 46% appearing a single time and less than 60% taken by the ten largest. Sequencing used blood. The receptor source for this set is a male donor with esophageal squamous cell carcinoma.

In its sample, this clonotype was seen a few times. The CDR3 is CASSLPPQLEQYF. The CDR3 coding sequence is TGTGCCAGCAGCTTGCCTCCTCAGCTGGAGCAGTACTTC. The chain uses TRBV5-4 and TRBJ2-7; D unclear. Per the germline V gene, CDR1 is SGHNT and CDR2 is YYREEE (reference sequence). This CDR3 spans 13 amino acids. Trimming shortened V by 1 base and J by 7 bases, and 12 bases separated the two germline ends. The entire variable domain, with the rest obtained from reference TRBV5-4 and TRBJ2-7, is as follows: ETGVTQSPTHLIKTRGQQVTLRCSSQSGHNTVSWYQQALGQGPQFIFQYYREEENGRGNFPPRFSGLQFPNYSSELNVNALELDDSALYLCASSLPPQLEQYFGPGTRLTVT.

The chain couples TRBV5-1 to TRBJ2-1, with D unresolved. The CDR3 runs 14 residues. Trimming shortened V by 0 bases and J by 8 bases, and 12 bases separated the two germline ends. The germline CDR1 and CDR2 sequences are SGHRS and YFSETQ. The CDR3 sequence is CASSLAGLIYEQFF. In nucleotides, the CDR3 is TGCGCCAGCAGCTTGGCAGGTCTAATATATGAGCAGTTCTTC.

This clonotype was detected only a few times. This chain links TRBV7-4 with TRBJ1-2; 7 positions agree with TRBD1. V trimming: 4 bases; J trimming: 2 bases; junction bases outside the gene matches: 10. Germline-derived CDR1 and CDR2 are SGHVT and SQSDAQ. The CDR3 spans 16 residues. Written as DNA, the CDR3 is TGTGCCAGCAGCTCCCCAGACAGGGCGGCGAACTATGGCTACACCTTC. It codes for CASSSPDRAANYGYTF.

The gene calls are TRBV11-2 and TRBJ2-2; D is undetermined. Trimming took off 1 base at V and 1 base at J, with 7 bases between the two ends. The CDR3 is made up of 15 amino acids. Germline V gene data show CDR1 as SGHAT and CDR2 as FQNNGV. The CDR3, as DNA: TGTGCCAGCAGCTTAGTACAGTTGAACACCGGGGAGCTGTTTTTT. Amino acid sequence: CASSLVQLNTGELFF. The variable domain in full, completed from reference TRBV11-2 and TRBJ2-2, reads EAGVAQSPRYKIIEKRQSVAFWCNPISGHATLYWYQQILGQGPKLLIQFQNNGVVDDSQLPKDRFSAERLKGVDSTLKIQPAKLEDSAVYLCASSLVQLNTGELFFGEGSRLTVL.

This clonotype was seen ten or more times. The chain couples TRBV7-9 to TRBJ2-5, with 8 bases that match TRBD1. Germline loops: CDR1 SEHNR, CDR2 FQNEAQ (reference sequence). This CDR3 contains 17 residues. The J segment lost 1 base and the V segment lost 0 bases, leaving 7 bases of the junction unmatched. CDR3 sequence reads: CASSLAITGGGQETQYF. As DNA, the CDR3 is TGTGCCAGCAGCTTAGCGATAACAGGGGGTGGCCAAGAGACCCAGTACTTC.

CDR3 bases: TGTGCCAGCAGTTACGGGGTATCTGGGGCCAACGTCCTGACTTTC. As protein: CASSYGVSGANVLTF. The V call is TRBV6-9, the J call TRBJ2-6, with TRBD2 as a possible D gene (5 bases). This CDR3 is built from 15 residues. V lost 3 bases and J lost 1, with 7 bases in between. Looked up from germline, CDR1 is MNHGY and CDR2 is SVAAGI.

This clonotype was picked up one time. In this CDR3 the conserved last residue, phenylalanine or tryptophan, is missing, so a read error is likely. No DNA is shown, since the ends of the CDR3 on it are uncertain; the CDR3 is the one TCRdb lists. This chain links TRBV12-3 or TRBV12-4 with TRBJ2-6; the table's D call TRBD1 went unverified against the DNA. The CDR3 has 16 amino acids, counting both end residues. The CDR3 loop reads CASSKDGSKNIQYFGA.